These 14 T cell receptor beta chains originate from one sample sequenced in a study of tumor-infiltrating lymphocytes in primary liver carcinoma. Blood RNA came from unsorted whole blood; germline DNA was also extracted. Synthesis of TCR beta cDNA was carried out from 500 ng total RNA with a constant-region primer. Slightly modified ARM-PCR with three nested multiplex PCR rounds yielded TCR beta libraries. Amplification in the first two PCR rounds was performed using TRBV1-TRBV30 forward primers and a C-beta reverse primer for about 10 cycles each. Each CDR3 protein is one row after TCRdb ran MiXCR on the multiplex PCR reads. The top ten hold around 68% of the sample, which has more than 150,000 distinct CDR3 sequences, over 45% seen once. The sequenced material came from peripheral blood. All receptors come from a middle-aged man with primary liver carcinoma and hepatitis B virus infection.

As for this clonotype: One end of the junction does not line up with germline, which may come from a read error. The chain uses TRBV11-2 and TRBJ2-1; D is perhaps TRBD1 (6 bases). Germline CDR1 reads SGHAT; CDR2 reads FQNNGV. CDR3 length equals 16 residues. DNA for the CDR3: TGTGCCAACAGCTTAGGGTGGACAGTGGGCATCAATGAGCAGTTCTTC. Its translation is CANSLGWTVGINEQFF. The full variable domain, its missing parts supplied by reference TRBV11-2 and TRBJ2-1, is EAGVAQSPRYKIIEKRQSVAFWCNPISGHATLYWYQQILGQGPKLLIQFQNNGVVDDSQLPKDRFSAERLKGVDSTLKIQPAKLEDSAVYLCANSLGWTVGINEQFFGPGTRLTVL.

This clonotype has more than one count but fewer than ten. This chain links TRBV29-1 with TRBJ2-1; 14 bases fit TRBD2. Per germline, CDR1 SQVTM and CDR2 ANQGSEA. The V gene end was trimmed by 7 bases and the J gene end by 4 bases; junction bases not matched to a gene: 12. The CDR3 runs to 17 residues. The DNA for the CDR3 is TGCAGCGCTGGGACTAGCGGGAGTGGAGCAGGATACAATGAGCAGTTCTTC. It specifies CSAGTSGSGAGYNEQFF.

The V gene is TRBV6-6, the J gene TRBJ1-1, with D maybe TRBD1 (5 bases). The CDR3 has 13 residues. Germline CDR1 MNHNY, CDR2 SVGAGI (reference sequence). V was pared by 5 bases and J by 5 bases, with 12 bases between. The CDR3 region is CASSHSGWTEAFF. The CDR3 nucleotides read TGTGCCAGCAGTCATTCAGGGTGGACTGAAGCTTTCTTT.

This clonotype was recorded a few times. CDR3 DNA: TGTGCCAGCAGTGATGCCTTGAACACTGAAGCTTTCTTT. It translates to CASSDALNTEAFF. The chain joins TRBV6-1 to TRBJ1-1; D call uncertain. Germline-derived CDR1 and CDR2 are MNHNS and SASEGT. The CDR3 length is 13 residues. Trimming cost V 3 bases and J 0 bases, with 5 bases left between them.

This clonotype was seen more than once but under ten times. The V call is TRBV6-6, the J call TRBJ2-3, with a possible D match to TRBD2 (6 bases). Trimming removed 4 bases from V and 6 bases from J, with 14 bases in between. Germline values: CDR1 MNHNY, CDR2 SVGAGI (reference sequence). The CDR3 totals 14 residues. As DNA, the CDR3 is TGTGCCAGCAGTTTTGGAGGGCCAGGGGATACGCAGTATTTT. Translation gives CASSFGGPGDTQYF.

This clonotype occurred a few times. The chain joins TRBV6-1 to TRBJ2-2; tentatively, D is TRBD1 or TRBD2 (5 bases each). Germline-derived CDR1 and CDR2 are MNHNS and SASEGT. The CDR3 has 16 residues. V was clipped by 9 bases and J by 4 bases, with 21 bases between them. CDR3 nucleotide sequence: TGTGCCAGGGGTGGGTTAGGGGAGTCGAGCACCGGGGAGCTGTTTTTT. Its translation: CARGGLGESSTGELFF.

About this clonotype: This is likely a read error, given that the CDR3 carries no conserved phenylalanine or tryptophan at its end. Because the CDR3's place on the DNA is in doubt, the DNA is left out and the CDR3 is given as listed by TCRdb. The chain recombines TRBV11-2 with TRBJ2-2. A total of 12 residues make up the CDR3, ends included. The germline gives CDR1 SGHAT, CDR2 FQNNGV. CDR3: CATTPFTGELFL.

As regards this clonotype: Its ends do not fully match the called genes, so a read error is possible. The gene calls are TRBV11-2 and TRBJ2-7, with TRBD2 matching over 8 bases. Germline-derived CDR1 and CDR2 are SGHAT and FQNNGV. This CDR3 contains 14 residues. CDR3 amino acids: CASSRGGHRGELYF. The CDR3 DNA reads as TGTGCCAGCAGCCGGGGGGGGCACCGCGGCGAGCTGTACTTC. Full variable domain (rest looked up from reference TRBV11-2 and TRBJ2-7): EAGVAQSPRYKIIEKRQSVAFWCNPISGHATLYWYQQILGQGPKLLIQFQNNGVVDDSQLPKDRFSAERLKGVDSTLKIQPAKLEDSAVYLCASSRGGHRGELYFGPGTRLTVT.

This clonotype was recorded only once. The J gene is TRBJ1-1, the V gene TRBV6-1; unclear D gene. The CDR3 runs 14 residues. V was pared by 3 bases and J by 0 bases, with 8 bases between. CDR1 is MNHNS and CDR2 is SASEGT in the germline V gene. CDR3 coding DNA: TGTGCCAGCAGTGACGGGCCCTTGAACACTGAAGCTTTCTTT. Translated: CASSDGPLNTEAFF.

V gene TRBV30 combines with J gene TRBJ2-2, with a possible D match to TRBD2 (6 bases). Between the trimmed V and J ends, which lost 2 bases and 6 bases, there was a span of 16 bases. This CDR3 contains 15 residues. From germline, CDR1 is GTSNPN and CDR2 SVGIG (reference sequence). CDR3 DNA: TGTGCCTGGAGTAGGGGACTTGAAGTCTCCGGGGAGCTGTTTTTT. It codes for CAWSRGLEVSGELFF.

In its sample, this clonotype was seen many times. The chain joins TRBV6-6 to TRBJ1-3; 7 bases line up with TRBD1. Germline V gives CDR1 MNHNY, CDR2 SVGAGI (reference sequence). J gave up 2 bases and V 5 bases, and 6 bases lay outside the gene matches. The CDR3 length is 15 residues. In DNA form, the CDR3 reads TGTGCCAGCAGTCCCGACAGGGTAGCTGGAAACACCATATATTTT. It encodes CASSPDRVAGNTIYF.

This clonotype has just one count. Just one base apart from a much larger clone, this may be a read error. The rearrangement uses TRBV4-2 and TRBJ2-7; D unresolved. This CDR3 spans 16 amino acids. Germline CDR1 and CDR2: LGHNA and YNFKEQ. CDR3 protein: CAISQDSRQTTYEQYF. As DNA, the CDR3 is TGTGCCATCAGCCAAGATAGTCGACAAACCACCTACGAGCAGTACTTC.

The V gene is TRBV28, the J gene TRBJ2-3; D gene unclear. The germline CDR1 and CDR2 sequences are MDHEN and SYDVKM. V was trimmed by 8 bases and J by 2 bases, leaving 14 bases between them. The CDR3 is made up of 14 amino acids. CDR3 loop: CASCSSLPTDTQYF. CDR3 DNA sequence: TGTGCCAGCTGTTCTAGTCTCCCCACAGATACGCAGTATTTT. Complete variable domain (other parts from reference TRBV28 and TRBJ2-3): DVKVTQSSRYLVKRTGEKVFLECVQDMDHENMFWYRQDPGLGLRLIYFSYDVKMKEKGDIPEGYSVSREKKERFSLILESASTNQTSMYLCASCSSLPTDTQYFGPGTRLTVL.

Remarks on this clonotype: This may come from a read error, since a much larger clone is one base off. The chain is built from TRBV29-1 and TRBJ2-3; possibly TRBD2 for D (5 bases). The CDR3 sequence is 12 residues long. Germline CDR1 reads SQVTM; CDR2 reads ANQGSEA. V was shortened by 5 bases and J by 3 bases, with 9 bases between the two germline ends. The CDR3, as DNA: TGCAGCGTTTCGAGGGAAACAGATACGCAGTATTTT. It codes for CSVSRETDTQYF.